This entry lists 24 T cell receptor beta chains sequenced from one sample in a study of blood T cells in healthy people across ages. PCR was performed a second time for about 6 to 11 cycles using a sample-barcoded 5' primer and a J-beta primer mix. TCRdb ran MiXCR on the 5' RACE reads and lists one entry per CDR3 protein. The data contain about 1.5 million distinct CDR3 sequences, about 45% of them singletons. The specimen sequenced was blood. These receptors were collected from a woman under 30 in good health.

The chain's CDR3 is CSASSAGGPYNEQFF. CDR3 coding DNA: TGCAGTGCTAGCTCAGCGGGGGGCCCCTACAATGAGCAGTTCTTC. This chain uses TRBV20-1 with TRBJ2-1; 9 bases line up with TRBD2. This CDR3 has 15 amino acids. The ends lost 3 bases at V and 2 bases at J; junction bases unmatched: 5. Germline V CDR1 and CDR2: DFQATT, SNEGSKA (reference sequence).

The chain recombines TRBV29-1 with TRBJ2-4, with 7 bases fitting TRBD1. The J call could be wrong; TRBJ2-7 is a better fit for the DNA end. This CDR3 spans 13 amino acids. From germline, CDR1 is SQVTM and CDR2 ANQGSEA. CDR3 in DNA: TGCAGCGTTGGACAGGGCAGTCCCTACGAGCAGTACTTC. It codes for CSVGQGSPYEQYF.

This clonotype occurred a few times. The chain carries TRBV11-2 and TRBJ2-1; no clear D gene. Germline lookup yields CDR1 SGHAT and CDR2 FQNNGV. This CDR3 comprises 17 residues. The V end lost 6 bases, the J end lost 0 bases, and 18 bases lay between the germline ends. CDR3 region: CASSTLESRGSYNEQFF. The CDR3 region has the DNA TGTGCCAGCAGTACTCTTGAGTCTCGCGGCTCCTACAATGAGCAGTTCTTC.

This clonotype came up a few times. The genes are TRBV3-1 and TRBJ1-4; D is ambiguous. Germline CDR1 reads LGHDT; CDR2 reads YNNKEL (reference sequence). The CDR3 has 17 amino acids. Trimming took 4 bases from V and 0 from J, leaving 15 bases between them. The CDR3 region is CASSPRGFYATNEKLFF. The CDR3 nucleotides are TGTGCCAGCAGCCCCCGGGGATTTTATGCAACTAATGAAAAACTGTTTTTT. Complete variable domain (other parts from reference TRBV3-1 and TRBJ1-4): DTAVSQTPKYLVTQMGNDKSIKCEQNLGHDTMYWYKQDSKKFLKIMFSYNNKELIINETVPNRFSPKSPDKAHLNLHINSLELGDSAVYFCASSPRGFYATNEKLFFGSGTQLSVL.

CDR3 in DNA: TGTGCCAGCAGTTCGGGACCTCGGGGAGGTTCACCCCTCCACTTT. Its protein product is CASSSGPRGGSPLHF. The chain uses TRBV12-3 or TRBV12-4 and TRBJ1-6; TRBD1 is a possible D gene (5 bases). Trimming stripped 4 bases from V and 9 bases from J, with 16 bases between. There are 15 residues in the CDR3.

The J gene is TRBJ2-1, the V gene TRBV20-1, with TRBD2 matching over 8 bases. Germline CDR1 DFQATT, CDR2 SNEGSKA (reference sequence). The junction had 7 bases not matched to a gene; V was cut back by 6 bases and J by 0 bases. CDR3 length: 15 amino acids. Here the CDR3 reads CSASPGGSSYNEQFF. CDR3 DNA sequence: TGCAGTGCCTCACCGGGAGGGAGCTCCTACAATGAGCAGTTCTTC.

This clonotype was picked up a small number of times. The rearrangement uses TRBV20-1 and TRBJ1-5, with 9 positions matching TRBD1. The CDR3 loop spans 16 amino acids. CDR1 is DFQATT and CDR2 is SNEGSKA in the germline V gene (reference sequence). V lost 3 bases to trimming and J lost 7 bases; unmatched junction nucleotides: 13. CDR3 bases: TGCAGTGCTAGCGGGTGGACAGGGGAAAGGGAACAGCCCCAGCATTTT. It specifies CSASGWTGEREQPQHF.

The genes are TRBV20-1 and TRBJ1-2; 7 nucleotides line up with TRBD1. With V trimmed by 5 bases and J by 3 bases, 15 bases remained unmatched. In germline, CDR1 is DFQATT, CDR2 SNEGSKA (reference sequence). The CDR3 is made up of 16 amino acids. As DNA, the CDR3 is TGCAGTGCTCCAAGGGGAGGGGGCGGTGGTCACTATGGCTACACCTTC. It specifies CSAPRGGGGGHYGYTF.

This chain links TRBV12-3 or TRBV12-4 with TRBJ2-4; perhaps TRBD1 as D (5 bases). The J call is doubtful: the DNA matches TRBJ2-7 better. This CDR3 region has 16 residues. The CDR3 is CASSLSLRRQGFEQYF. Written as DNA, the CDR3 is TGTGCCAGCAGTTTAAGCCTCCGGCGGCAGGGCTTCGAGCAGTACTTC.

This clonotype was counted only a few times. V and J are TRBV14 and TRBJ2-1; 7 bases match TRBD1. After removal of 3 bases from V and 2 bases from J, the junction contained 7 bases not matched to a gene. The germline V gene has CDR1 SGHDN and CDR2 FVKESK. This CDR3 spans 16 amino acids. CDR3 DNA: TGTGCCAGCAGCCACCTTCGGGACAGCCCCTACAATGAGCAGTTCTTC. It translates to CASSHLRDSPYNEQFF.

This clonotype was seen a few times. The genes are TRBV12-3 or TRBV12-4 and TRBJ2-5; the D is unclear. V shed 6 bases and J shed 2 bases, with 10 bases lying between them. This CDR3 contains 13 residues. For the CDR3, the DNA is TGTGCCAGCAGGATCGACGGACAAGAGACCCAGTACTTC. This translates into CASRIDGQETQYF.

The chain couples TRBV7-9 to TRBJ1-4; D not resolved. The V gene's germline CDR1 is SEHNR and CDR2 FQNEAQ (reference sequence). The CDR3 runs to 15 residues. V lost 5 bases, J lost 2 bases, and 12 bases lay in between. CDR3 protein: CASSPSRVTNEKLFF. CDR3 nucleotide sequence: TGTGCCAGCAGCCCCTCCCGGGTGACTAATGAAAAACTGTTTTTT. The variable domain in full, with the rest retrieved from reference TRBV7-9 and TRBJ1-4, is DTGVSQNPRHKITKRGQNVTFRCDPISEHNRLYWYRQTLGQGPEFLTYFQNEAQLEKSRLLSDRFSAERPKGSFSTLEIQRTEQGDSAMYLCASSPSRVTNEKLFFGSGTQLSVL.

The rearrangement uses TRBV27 and TRBJ1-1; a possible D gene is TRBD1 (6 bases). Trimming removed 3 bases from V and 5 bases from J, with 10 bases in between. The CDR3 is 13 amino acids. Germline V lookup: CDR1 MNHEY, CDR2 SMNVEV (reference sequence). The CDR3 region is CASSLGDRTEAFF. DNA of the CDR3: TGTGCCAGCAGTTTGGGTGACAGGACTGAAGCTTTCTTT.

The J gene is TRBJ2-3, the V gene TRBV4-1; tentative D call: TRBD2 (6 bases). The CDR3 is 13 amino acids. CDR1 MGHRA and CDR2 YSYEKL come from the germline V gene. The V end was cut by 0 bases, the J end by 11 bases, with 12 bases between. DNA for the CDR3: TGCGCCAGCAGCCAAGATCGGGACTCCTGGCAGTATTTT. Residues: CASSQDRDSWQYF.

The chain employs TRBV6-6 and TRBJ2-5; 8 nucleotides align to TRBD1. The CDR3 is 15 amino acids. J lost 11 bases, V lost 2 bases, and 13 bases had no gene match. The germline CDR1 and CDR2 sequences are MNHNY and SVGAGI (reference sequence). Here the CDR3 reads CASSYPDRVGDEQYF. CDR3 DNA sequence: TGTGCCAGCAGTTACCCGGACAGGGTAGGTGATGAGCAGTACTTC.

This clonotype was seen a handful of times. The V and J genes are TRBV12-3 or TRBV12-4 and TRBJ2-3, with D maybe TRBD2 (5 bases). Deletions cut 6 bases from V and 5 bases from J, with 9 bases between. This CDR3 is built from 12 residues. The CDR3 DNA is TGTGCCAGCAGAACTGAGGGAGATACGCAGTATTTT. This sequence encodes CASRTEGDTQYF.

This clonotype has only one observation. The CDR3 coding sequence is TGTGCCAGCAGTTACTCGCCCGGGAGTGGAGAGACCCAGTACTTC. It yields the protein CASSYSPGSGETQYF. This rearrangement joins TRBV6-5 to TRBJ2-5, with D possibly TRBD2 on 6 matching bases. This CDR3 is built from 15 residues. Between the trimmed V and J ends, which lost 0 bases and 4 bases, there was a span of 12 bases. The germline V gene encodes CDR1 MNHEY and CDR2 SVGAGI.

The J gene is TRBJ1-2, the V gene TRBV15, with D tentatively TRBD1 (5 bases). The CDR3 spans 13 residues. V dropped 3 bases and J dropped 4 bases, with 9 bases sitting between them. The germline V gene encodes CDR1 LNHNV and CDR2 YYDKDF (reference sequence). DNA of the CDR3: TGTGCCACCAGCAGGGACGGGACCTATGGCTACACCTTC. Its translation is CATSRDGTYGYTF. Full variable domain (missing parts from reference TRBV15 and TRBJ1-2): DAMVIQNPRYQVTQFGKPVTLSCSQTLNHNVMYWYQQKSSQAPKLLFHYYDKDFNNEADTPDNFQSRRPNTSFCFLDIRSPGLGDTAMYLCATSRDGTYGYTFGSGTRLTVV.

The table lists this clonotype with a few counts. This sequence joins TRBV27 and TRBJ2-7, with D maybe TRBD2 (7 bases). The V end lost 4 bases, the J end lost 3 bases, and 13 bases lay between the germline ends. Looked up from germline, CDR1 is MNHEY and CDR2 is SMNVEV (reference sequence). The CDR3 contains 14 residues. The CDR3 coding sequence is TGTGCCAGCAGTTGGGGGGGGCCGAACTACGAGCAGTACTTC. Translation: CASSWGGPNYEQYF.

This sequence joins TRBV7-9 and TRBJ2-1; 11 bases fit TRBD2. Germline CDR1 SEHNR, CDR2 FQNEAQ (reference sequence). With V trimmed by 5 bases and J by 3 bases, 12 bases remained unmatched. The CDR3 sequence is 18 residues long. The DNA of the CDR3 is TGTGCCAGCAGCCCGCTACCATACCTAGCGGGGGGCTACAATGAGCAGTTCTTC. This sequence encodes CASSPLPYLAGGYNEQFF.

V is TRBV20-1 and J is TRBJ1-2, with TRBD1 matching 7 bases. V was pared by 0 bases and J by 8 bases, with 9 bases of the junction left unmatched. The CDR3 is made up of 14 amino acids. Germline CDR1 is DFQATT and CDR2 is SNEGSKA (reference sequence). CDR3 protein: CSARDRQGSSGYTF. The CDR3 bases are TGCAGTGCTAGAGATAGACAGGGATCGTCCGGCTACACCTTC.

This clonotype came up a few times. The rearrangement uses TRBV13 and TRBJ2-5; no clear D. Germline-derived CDR1 and CDR2 are PRHDT and FYEKMQ (reference sequence). Trimming took 5 bases from V and 3 from J, leaving 4 bases between them. There are 11 residues in the CDR3. This CDR3 is CASSAKETQYF. The CDR3 DNA sequence: TGTGCCAGCAGCGCCAAAGAGACCCAGTACTTC.

In this sample, this clonotype turned up a few times. The chain joins TRBV7-9 to TRBJ1-1, with D perhaps TRBD1 (6 bases). V shed 1 base and J shed 7 bases, with 13 bases lying between them. The germline CDR1 and CDR2 sequences are SEHNR and FQNEAQ (reference sequence). The CDR3 length is 14 residues. CDR3 in amino acids: CASSLVQGPHEAFF. In DNA, the CDR3 is TGTGCCAGCAGCTTAGTGCAGGGGCCGCATGAAGCTTTCTTT.

The gene calls are TRBV25-1 and TRBJ1-4; D is perhaps TRBD1 (5 bases). Per the germline V gene, CDR1 is MGHDK and CDR2 is SYGVNS. Trimming took off 5 bases at V and 8 bases at J, with 30 bases between the two ends. The CDR3 totals 19 residues. The CDR3 loop reads CASSIPDGTSGGGKEKLFF. The CDR3 nucleotides read TGTGCCAGCAGTATCCCCGATGGGACTTCGGGCGGTGGCAAGGAAAAACTGTTTTTT.